This T cell receptor (beta chain) stems from a study of regulatory T cells in long-lasting Graves disease. Time point specified: newly diagnosed GD, antithyroid drugs for less than 3 months. The TCR library was made from RNA extracted from PBMCs. Libraries of TCR beta came from iRepertoire HTBI primers plus Arm-PCR of CDR3 regions. TCRdb used MiXCR to reprocess the multiplex PCR reads, holding one entry per CDR3 protein. The repertoire has some 250,000 distinct CDR3 sequences, 15% to 20% of them found once; the top ten carry 12% to 15%. The sample holds many counts of this clonotype. What it recognizes is unknown. General study results and limits: TRBV28, TRBJ1-2 and TRBJ2-5 were favored in persistent disease.

The V and J ends lost 3 bases and 6 bases respectively, with 9 bases between them. Germline-derived CDR1 and CDR2 are MNHNS and SASEGT. The CDR3 runs to 14 residues. The same data also went into a second study, on T cells in Graves' hyperthyroidism and ophthalmopathy.

J is TRBJ1-6 and V is TRBV6-1; D ambiguous. The receptor comes from a woman in her twenties or thirties with Graves disease. This material consisted of peripheral blood mononuclear cells (PBMCs), taken at new diagnosis, from a patient treated with antithyroid drugs. CDR3 loop: CASSDRQSNSPLHF. The DNA for the CDR3 is TGTGCCAGCAGTGACCGACAAAGTAATTCACCCCTCCACTTT.